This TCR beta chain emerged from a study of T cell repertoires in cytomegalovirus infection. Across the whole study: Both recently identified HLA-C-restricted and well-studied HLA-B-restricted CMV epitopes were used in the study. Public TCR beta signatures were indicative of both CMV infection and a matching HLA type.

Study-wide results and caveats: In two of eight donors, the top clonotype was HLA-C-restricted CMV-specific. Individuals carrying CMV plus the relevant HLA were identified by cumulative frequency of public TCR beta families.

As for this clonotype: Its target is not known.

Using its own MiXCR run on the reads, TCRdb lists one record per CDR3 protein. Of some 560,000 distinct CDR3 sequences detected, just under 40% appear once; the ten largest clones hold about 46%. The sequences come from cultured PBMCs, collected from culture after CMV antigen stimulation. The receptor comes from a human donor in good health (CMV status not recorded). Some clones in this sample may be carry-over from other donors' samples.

CDR3 protein: CASSPGDRLGDGYTF. The CDR3 DNA reads TGTGCCAGCAGTCCTGGGGACAGACTAGGGGATGGCTACACCTTC. This chain links TRBV12-3 or TRBV12-4 with TRBJ1-2; TRBD1 matches at 7 bases. This CDR3 is built from 15 residues. V dropped 5 bases and J dropped 6; count of bases not matched to a gene: 12.